Each of the 18 T cell receptor beta chains below was sequenced from the same sample in a study of cytomegalovirus exposure and HLA in healthy donors. Sequencing used immunoSEQ multiplex PCR; TCRdb keeps in-frame clones, though not all of them. Counted here are around 250,000 clones, nearly 90% occurring once; the ten biggest clones make up 0.37%. Sequenced input: PBMCs. These receptors all come from a woman aged 18-29 years in good health and CMV-seronegative.

This clone was seen more than once but under ten times. This sequence joins TRBV4-1 and TRBJ1-2, with D possibly TRBD1 on 5 matching bases. Trimming took 4 bases from V and 2 from J, leaving 11 bases between them. The CDR3 is made up of 14 amino acids. From germline, CDR1 is MGHRA and CDR2 YSYEKL. Here the CDR3 DNA reads TGCGCCAGCAGCCCAGGAAGGGGCAACTATGGCTACACCTTC. Translation: CASSPGRGNYGYTF.

This clone was seen only a few times. This rearrangement joins TRBV10-2 to TRBJ2-7; the match to TRBD2 covers 12 bases. The length of the CDR3 is 14 residues. V trimming: 5 bases; J trimming: 8 bases; junction bases outside the gene matches: 7. Germline V gives CDR1 WSHSY, CDR2 SAAADI. CDR3 sequence reads: CASSQGLAGGQQYV. The CDR3, as DNA: TGCGCCAGCAGTCAGGGGCTAGCGGGGGGGCAGCAGTACGTC.

The gene calls are TRBV4-1 and TRBJ2-5, with D uncertain. Trimming took 1 base from V and 4 from J, leaving 7 bases between them. The CDR3 is made up of 13 amino acids. Germline CDR1 and CDR2: MGHRA and YSYEKL. Here the CDR3 DNA reads TGCGCCAGCAGCCAAGCATCCAGAGAGACCCAGTACTTC. As protein: CASSQASRETQYF.

The chain recombines TRBV28 with TRBJ2-5; 10 bases agree with TRBD2. Germline CDR1 and CDR2: MDHEN and SYDVKM. The CDR3 contains 15 residues. The ends lost 8 bases at V and 4 bases at J; junction bases unmatched: 10. The CDR3 DNA follows: TGTGCCAGCGGCATAGCGGGGGGCGAGAGAGAGACCCAGTACTTC. Encoded protein: CASGIAGGERETQYF.

This clone was detected only once. The rearrangement joins TRBV19 to TRBJ2-7; D is unclear. Germline-derived CDR1 and CDR2 are LNHDA and SQIVND (reference sequence). Trimming left V 1 base short and J 6 bases short, with 10 bases between. This CDR3 region has 13 residues. The CDR3 DNA reads TGTGCCAGTAGTATAGTTCCAGGTTCCGAGCAGTACTTC. Translating gives CASSIVPGSEQYF. The full variable domain, with the rest looked up from reference TRBV19 and TRBJ2-7, is DGGITQSPKYLFRKEGQNVTLSCEQNLNHDAMYWYRQDPGQGLRLIYYSQIVNDFQKGDIAEGYSVSREKKESFPLTVTSAQKNPTAFYLCASSIVPGSEQYFGPGTRLTVT.

The chain is built from TRBV18 and TRBJ2-7; possible D gene TRBD2, 5 bases. Germline V gene sequence: CDR1 KGHSH, CDR2 LQKENI. The CDR3 is 13 amino acids. Trimming pared 2 bases from V and 4 bases from J, leaving 9 bases between. This CDR3 reads CASSPSGEYEQYV. The CDR3, as DNA: TGTGCCAGCTCACCATCCGGGGAGTACGAGCAGTACGTC.

The V gene is TRBV4-1, the J gene TRBJ2-5; 9 bases are shared with TRBD2. Looked up from germline, CDR1 is MGHRA and CDR2 is YSYEKL. Trimming at V came to 4 bases and at J to 2 bases, leaving 2 bases not matched to a gene. The length of the CDR3 is 14 residues. This chain's CDR3 is CASSPGLAQETQYF. Written as DNA, the CDR3 is TGCGCCAGCAGCCCGGGACTAGCTCAAGAGACCCAGTACTTC.

This chain connects TRBV12-5 to TRBJ1-1, with no clear D. Trimming removed 2 bases from V and 4 bases from J, with 8 bases in between. This CDR3 has 13 residues. Germline V lookup: CDR1 LGHNT, CDR2 FRNRAP. In DNA form, the CDR3 reads TGTGCTAGTGGTTTGTCTGCAGTCACTGAAGCTTTCTTT. Translation gives CASGLSAVTEAFF.

The gene calls are TRBV7-8 and TRBJ2-3, with 8 bases identical to TRBD1. The germline gives CDR1 SGHVS, CDR2 FQNEAQ. The CDR3 is made up of 17 amino acids. J was trimmed by 1 base and V by 3 bases; bases with no gene match: 9. The CDR3 protein is CASSFLPGQARTDTQYF. The CDR3 DNA is TGTGCCAGCAGCTTTCTCCCGGGACAGGCACGCACAGATACGCAGTATTTT. The complete variable domain, with remaining parts taken from reference TRBV7-8 and TRBJ2-3, reads GAGVSQSPRYKVAKRGQDVALRCDPISGHVSLFWYQQALGQGPEFLTYFQNEAQLDKSGLPSDRFFAERPEGSVSTLKIQRTQQEDSAVYLCASSFLPGQARTDTQYFGPGTRLTVL.

This chain joins TRBV4-3 and TRBJ2-2; 7 positions agree with TRBD2. CDR3 length: 16 amino acids. The V gene's germline CDR1 is LGHNA and CDR2 YSLEER. The ends lost 3 bases at V and 2 bases at J; junction bases unmatched: 6. The CDR3 loop reads CASSHQGLFNTGELFF. In DNA, the CDR3 is TGCGCCAGCAGCCACCAGGGACTATTTAACACCGGGGAGCTGTTTTTT.

The V and J genes are TRBV5-1 and TRBJ2-5; weak D call: TRBD2 (6 bases). CDR1 SGHRS and CDR2 YFSETQ come from the germline V gene. The length of the CDR3 is 14 residues. The V end was cut by 0 bases, the J end by 3 bases, with 9 bases between. The CDR3 region is CASSLVSGEETQYF. The CDR3 nucleotides are TGCGCCAGCAGCTTGGTTTCGGGGGAAGAGACCCAGTACTTC.

The chain links TRBV23-1 to TRBJ1-4; D gene uncertain. TRBV23-1 is an ORF; its function is uncertain. This CDR3 is built from 17 residues. V was clipped by 0 bases and J by 2 bases, with 13 bases between them. CDR3 residues: CASSQSSPGRTNEKLFF. CDR3 bases: TGCGCCAGCAGTCAATCGTCCCCCGGGAGGACTAATGAAAAACTGTTTTTT.

The chain has TRBV13 and TRBJ2-2, with D possibly TRBD2 on 6 matching bases. V lost 5 bases and J 6 bases, leaving 16 bases between the germline ends. The CDR3 covers 15 residues. Germline assignment: CDR1 PRHDT and CDR2 FYEKMQ (reference sequence). CDR3 in amino acids: CASSTDLTGAGELFF. The CDR3 bases are TGTGCCAGCAGCACGGACCTAACGGGGGCCGGGGAGCTGTTTTTT.

The CDR3 loop reads CASSHLGGAYYEQYF. As DNA, the CDR3 is TGTGCCAGCAGCCACTTAGGGGGGGCTTACTACGAGCAGTACTTC. The rearrangement uses TRBV14 and TRBJ2-7; D might be TRBD2 (7 bases). V lost 3 bases and J 3 bases, leaving 15 bases between the germline ends. From germline, CDR1 is SGHDN and CDR2 FVKESK. The CDR3 has 15 amino acids.

The chain employs TRBV27 and TRBJ2-5; 11 bases map to TRBD1. The CDR3 length is 15 residues. In germline, CDR1 is MNHEY, CDR2 SMNVEV (reference sequence). V was clipped by 6 bases and J by 5 bases; unmatched bases: 8. The CDR3 is CASRTGTGGAETQYF. The CDR3 region has the DNA TGTGCCAGCAGAACCGGGACAGGGGGAGCGGAGACCCAGTACTTC.

V gene TRBV29-1 combines with J gene TRBJ2-1; 10 bases fit TRBD1. This CDR3 comprises 12 residues. Per germline, CDR1 SQVTM and CDR2 ANQGSEA. J lost 11 bases, V lost 8 bases, and 9 bases had no gene match. The CDR3 sequence is CSMGTGAKKQFF. The CDR3, as DNA: TGCAGCATGGGGACAGGGGCAAAAAAGCAGTTCTTC.

Only one count was recorded for this clone. The gene calls are TRBV5-1 and TRBJ2-1; possible D gene TRBD2, 6 bases. CDR1 SGHRS and CDR2 YFSETQ come from the germline V gene. This CDR3 spans 15 amino acids. Trimming left V 3 bases short and J 6 bases short, with 16 bases between. CDR3 protein: CASSSPGTPFNEQFF. The CDR3 nucleotides are TGCGCCAGCAGCTCACCCGGGACTCCCTTCAATGAGCAGTTCTTC.

The genes are TRBV7-3 and TRBJ1-1, with D possibly being TRBD1 (6 bases). The CDR3 length is 14 residues. Germline-derived CDR1 and CDR2 are SGHTA and FQGTGA. V lost 5 bases, J lost 4 bases, and 14 bases lay in between. CDR3 sequence reads: CASSLGTSGTEAFF. CDR3 bases: TGTGCCAGCAGCCTCGGGACATCCGGCACTGAAGCTTTCTTT. Combining the CDR3 with reference TRBV7-3 and TRBJ1-1 gives the whole variable domain GAGVSQTPSNKVTEKGKYVELRCDPISGHTALYWYRQSLGQGPEFLIYFQGTGAADDSGLPNDRFFAVRPEGSVSTLKIQRTERGDSAVYLCASSLGTSGTEAFFGQGTRLTVV.